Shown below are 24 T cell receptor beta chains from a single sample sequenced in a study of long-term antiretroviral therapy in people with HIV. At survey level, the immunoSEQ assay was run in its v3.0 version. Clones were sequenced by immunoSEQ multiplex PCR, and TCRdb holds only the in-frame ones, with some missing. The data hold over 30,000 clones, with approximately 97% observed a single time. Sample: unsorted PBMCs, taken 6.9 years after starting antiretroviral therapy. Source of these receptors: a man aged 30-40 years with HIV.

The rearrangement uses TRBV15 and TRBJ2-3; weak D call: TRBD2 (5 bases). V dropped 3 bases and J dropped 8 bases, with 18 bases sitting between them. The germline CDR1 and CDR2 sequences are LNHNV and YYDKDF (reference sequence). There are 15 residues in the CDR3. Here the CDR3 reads CATSREVVNQGTQYF. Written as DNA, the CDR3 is TGTGCCACCAGCAGGGAGGTAGTGAACCAAGGTACGCAGTATTTT.

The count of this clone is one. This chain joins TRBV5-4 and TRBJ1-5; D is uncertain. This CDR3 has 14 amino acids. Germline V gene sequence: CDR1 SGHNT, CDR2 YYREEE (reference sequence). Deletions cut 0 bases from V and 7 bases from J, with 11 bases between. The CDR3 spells CASSLGGQEQPQHF. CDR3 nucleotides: TGTGCCAGCAGCTTGGGAGGGCAAGAACAGCCCCAGCATTTT.

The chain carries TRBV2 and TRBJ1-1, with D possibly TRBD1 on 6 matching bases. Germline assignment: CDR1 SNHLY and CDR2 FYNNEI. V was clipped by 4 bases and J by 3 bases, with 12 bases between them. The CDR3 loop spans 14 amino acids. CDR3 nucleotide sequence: TGTGCCAGCAGTGGAATGGGACAATACACTGAAGCTTTCTTT. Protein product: CASSGMGQYTEAFF.

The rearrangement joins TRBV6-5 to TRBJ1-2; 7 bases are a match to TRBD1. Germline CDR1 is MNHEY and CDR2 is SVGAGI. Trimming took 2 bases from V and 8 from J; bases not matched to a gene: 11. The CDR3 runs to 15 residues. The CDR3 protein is CASSYLTGMRDGYTF. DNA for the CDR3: TGTGCCAGCAGTTACCTGACAGGGATGAGGGACGGCTACACCTTC.

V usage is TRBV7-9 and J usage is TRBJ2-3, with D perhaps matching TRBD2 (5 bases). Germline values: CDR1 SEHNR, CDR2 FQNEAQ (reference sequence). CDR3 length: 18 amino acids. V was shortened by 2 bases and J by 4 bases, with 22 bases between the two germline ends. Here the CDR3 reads CASSLLGAADRLSDTQYF. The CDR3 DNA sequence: TGTGCCAGCAGCTTATTAGGCGCAGCGGACCGGTTGTCAGATACGCAGTATTTT.

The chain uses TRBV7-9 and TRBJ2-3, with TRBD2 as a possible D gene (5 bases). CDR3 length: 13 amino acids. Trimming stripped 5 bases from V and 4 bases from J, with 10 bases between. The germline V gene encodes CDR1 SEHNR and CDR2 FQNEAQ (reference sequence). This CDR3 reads CASSPLAPDTQYF. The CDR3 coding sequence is TGTGCCAGCAGCCCTCTAGCCCCAGATACGCAGTATTTT.

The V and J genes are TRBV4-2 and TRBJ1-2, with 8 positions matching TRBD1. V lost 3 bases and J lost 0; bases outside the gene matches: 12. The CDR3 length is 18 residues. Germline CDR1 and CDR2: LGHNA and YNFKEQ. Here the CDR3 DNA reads TGTGCCAGCAGCCAGGCCGGGACAGGCACCCGAGCTAACTATGGCTACACCTTC. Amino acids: CASSQAGTGTRANYGYTF.

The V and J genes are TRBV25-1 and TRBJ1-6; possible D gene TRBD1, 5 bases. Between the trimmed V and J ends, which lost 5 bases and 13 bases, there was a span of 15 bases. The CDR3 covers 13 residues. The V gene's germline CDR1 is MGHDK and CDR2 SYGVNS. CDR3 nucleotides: TGTGCCAGCAGTAGGACGCAGGGCCTCCCCCTCCACTTT. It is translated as CASSRTQGLPLHF. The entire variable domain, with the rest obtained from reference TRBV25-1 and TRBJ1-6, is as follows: EADIYQTPRYLVIGTGKKITLECSQTMGHDKMYWYQQDPGMELHLIHYSYGVNSTEKGDLSSESTVSRIRTEHFPLTLESARPSHTSQYLCASSRTQGLPLHFGNGTRLTVT.

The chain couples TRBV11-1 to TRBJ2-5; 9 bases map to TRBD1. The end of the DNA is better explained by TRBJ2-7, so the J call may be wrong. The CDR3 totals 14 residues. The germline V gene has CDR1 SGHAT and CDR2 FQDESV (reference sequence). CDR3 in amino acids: CASATGQGWYEQYF. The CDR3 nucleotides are TGTGCCAGCGCCACGGGACAGGGTTGGTACGAGCAGTACTTC.

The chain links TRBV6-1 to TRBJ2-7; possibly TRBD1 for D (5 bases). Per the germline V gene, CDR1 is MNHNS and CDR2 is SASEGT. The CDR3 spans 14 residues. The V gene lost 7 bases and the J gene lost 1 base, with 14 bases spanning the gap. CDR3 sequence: CASTADTASYEQYF. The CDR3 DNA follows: TGTGCCAGCACGGCGGACACGGCATCCTACGAGCAGTACTTC.

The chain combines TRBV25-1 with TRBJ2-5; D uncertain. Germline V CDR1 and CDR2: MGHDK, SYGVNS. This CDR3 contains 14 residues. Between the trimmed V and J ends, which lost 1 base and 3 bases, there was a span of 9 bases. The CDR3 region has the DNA TGTGCCAGCAGTGAATTCGGGCAGGAAGAGACCCAGTACTTC. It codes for CASSEFGQEETQYF.

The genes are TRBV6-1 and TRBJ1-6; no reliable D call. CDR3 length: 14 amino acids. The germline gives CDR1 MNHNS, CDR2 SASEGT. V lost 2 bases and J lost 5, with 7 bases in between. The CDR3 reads CASSETLDNSPLHF. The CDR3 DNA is TGTGCCAGCAGTGAAACCTTGGATAATTCACCCCTCCACTTT.

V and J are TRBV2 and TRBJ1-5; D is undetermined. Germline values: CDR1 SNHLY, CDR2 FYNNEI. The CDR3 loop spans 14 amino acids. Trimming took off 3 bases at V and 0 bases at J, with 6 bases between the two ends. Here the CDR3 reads CASSDGYSNQPQHF. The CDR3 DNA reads TGTGCCAGCAGTGATGGCTATAGCAATCAGCCCCAGCATTTT.

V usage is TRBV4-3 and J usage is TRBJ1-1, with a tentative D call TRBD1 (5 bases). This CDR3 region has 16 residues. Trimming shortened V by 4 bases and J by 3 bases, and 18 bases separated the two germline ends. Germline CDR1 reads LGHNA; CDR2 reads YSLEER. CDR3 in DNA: TGCGCCAGCAGCCCTTACGTGCGGGACGGGGACACTGAAGCTTTCTTT. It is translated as CASSPYVRDGDTEAFF.

DNA of the CDR3: TGTGCCAGCAGCTTGACAGTGAACACTGAAGCTTTCTTT. This encodes CASSLTVNTEAFF. This chain links TRBV9 with TRBJ1-1; a possible D gene is TRBD1 (5 bases). CDR3 length equals 13 residues. V was cut by 4 bases and J by 0 bases, with 7 bases left in between. Germline assignment: CDR1 SGDLS and CDR2 YYNGEE.

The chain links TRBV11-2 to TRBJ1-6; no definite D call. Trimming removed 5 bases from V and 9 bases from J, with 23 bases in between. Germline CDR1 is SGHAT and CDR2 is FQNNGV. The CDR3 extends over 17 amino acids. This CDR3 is CASSLSPRVSEFSPLHF. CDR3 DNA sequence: TGTGCCAGCAGCCTTTCTCCGAGGGTCAGTGAATTTTCACCCCTCCACTTT.

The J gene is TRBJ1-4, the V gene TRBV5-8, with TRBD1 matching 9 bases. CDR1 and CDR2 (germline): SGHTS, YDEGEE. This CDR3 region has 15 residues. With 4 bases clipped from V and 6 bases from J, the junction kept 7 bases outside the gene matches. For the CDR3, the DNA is TGTGCCAGCAGCGGGGGACAGGGCGGGGATGAAAAACTGTTTTTT. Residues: CASSGGQGGDEKLFF.

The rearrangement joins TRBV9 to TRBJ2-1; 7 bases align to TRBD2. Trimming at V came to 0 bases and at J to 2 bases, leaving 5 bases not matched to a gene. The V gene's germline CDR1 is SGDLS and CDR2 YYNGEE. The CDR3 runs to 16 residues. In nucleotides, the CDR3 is TGTGCCAGCAGCGTAGGCGGGAGTACAACCTACAATGAGCAGTTCTTC. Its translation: CASSVGGSTTYNEQFF.

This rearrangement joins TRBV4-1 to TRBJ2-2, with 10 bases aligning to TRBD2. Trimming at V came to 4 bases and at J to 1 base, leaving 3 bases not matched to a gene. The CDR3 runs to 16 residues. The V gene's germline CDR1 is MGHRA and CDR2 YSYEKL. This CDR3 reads CASSLGLAVNTGELFF. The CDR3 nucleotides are TGCGCCAGCAGCCTCGGACTAGCGGTGAACACCGGGGAGCTGTTTTTT.

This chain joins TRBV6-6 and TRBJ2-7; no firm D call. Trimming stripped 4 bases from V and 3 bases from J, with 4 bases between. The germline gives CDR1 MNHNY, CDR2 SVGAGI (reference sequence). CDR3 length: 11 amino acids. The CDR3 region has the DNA TGTGCCAGCAGTTTGTACTACGAGCAGTACTTC. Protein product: CASSLYYEQYF.

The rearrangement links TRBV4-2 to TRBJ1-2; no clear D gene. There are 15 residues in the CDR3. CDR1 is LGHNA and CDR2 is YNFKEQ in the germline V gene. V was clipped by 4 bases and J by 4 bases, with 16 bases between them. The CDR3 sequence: CASSLSTVSFYGYTF. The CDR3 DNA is TGTGCCAGCAGCCTTTCGACTGTCTCCTTCTATGGCTACACCTTC.

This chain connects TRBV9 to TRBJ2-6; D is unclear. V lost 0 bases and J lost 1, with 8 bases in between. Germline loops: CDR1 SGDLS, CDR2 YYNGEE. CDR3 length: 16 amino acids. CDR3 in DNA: TGTGCCAGCAGCGTAGACTCTCCATCTGGGGCCAACGTCCTGACTTTC. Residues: CASSVDSPSGANVLTF.

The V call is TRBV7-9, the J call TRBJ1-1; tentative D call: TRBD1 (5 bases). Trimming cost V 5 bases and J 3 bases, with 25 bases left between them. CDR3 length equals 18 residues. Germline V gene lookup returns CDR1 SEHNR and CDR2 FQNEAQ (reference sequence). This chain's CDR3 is CASSPRFLAGVRYTEAFF. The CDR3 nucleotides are TGTGCCAGCAGCCCCCGATTTCTAGCGGGGGTTCGGTACACTGAAGCTTTCTTT.

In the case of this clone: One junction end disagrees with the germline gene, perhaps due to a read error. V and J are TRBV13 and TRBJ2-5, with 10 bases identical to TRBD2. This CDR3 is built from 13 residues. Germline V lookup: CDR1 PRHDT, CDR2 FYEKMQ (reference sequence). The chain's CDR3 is CASSLAGGETQYF. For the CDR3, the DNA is TGTGCCAGCAGTTTAGCGGGAGGAGAGACCCAGTACTTC.